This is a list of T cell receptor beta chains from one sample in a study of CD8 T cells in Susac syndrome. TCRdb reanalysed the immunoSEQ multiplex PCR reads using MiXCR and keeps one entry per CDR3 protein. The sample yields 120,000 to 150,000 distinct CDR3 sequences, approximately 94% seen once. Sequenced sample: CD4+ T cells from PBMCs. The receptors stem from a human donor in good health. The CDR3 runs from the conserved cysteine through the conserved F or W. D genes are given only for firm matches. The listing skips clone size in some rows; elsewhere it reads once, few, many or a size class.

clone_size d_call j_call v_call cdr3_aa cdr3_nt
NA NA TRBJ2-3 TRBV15 CATSRNAGGDTQYF TGTGCCACCAGCAGAAACGCGGGTGGAGATACGCAGTATTTT
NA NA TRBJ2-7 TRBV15 CATSGGGFGDPYEQYF TGTGCCACCAGCGGGGGAGGCTTTGGGGATCCCTACGAGCAGTACTTC
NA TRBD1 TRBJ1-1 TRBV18 CASSKSRGGETEAFF TGTGCCAGCTCTAAATCCCGAGGGGGCGAAACTGAAGCTTTCTTT
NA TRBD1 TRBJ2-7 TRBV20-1 CSARSTGLSDEQYF TGCAGTGCTAGGTCGACAGGGCTCAGCGACGAGCAGTACTTC
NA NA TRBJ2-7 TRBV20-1 CSAVYRSPGVTYEQYF TGCAGTGCTGTATACAGGTCCCCGGGTGTTACCTACGAGCAGTACTTC
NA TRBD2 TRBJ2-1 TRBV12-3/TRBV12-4 CASSSRLAGGPNEQFF TGTGCCAGCAGTAGCCGACTAGCGGGAGGGCCAAATGAGCAGTTCTTC
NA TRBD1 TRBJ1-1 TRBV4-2 CASSQDRGGTEAFF TGTGCCAGCAGCCAGGACAGGGGAGGGACTGAAGCTTTCTTT
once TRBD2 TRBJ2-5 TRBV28 CASSLTGVGGQETQYF TGTGCCAGCAGTTTAACTGGGGTGGGAGGGCAAGAGACCCAGTACTTC
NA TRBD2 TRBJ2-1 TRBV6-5 CASSLLAGGYNEQFF TGTGCCAGCAGTCTACTAGCGGGAGGATACAATGAGCAGTTCTTC
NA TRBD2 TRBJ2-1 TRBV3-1 CASSPRASGLSSYNEQFF TGTGCCAGCAGCCCTCGGGCTAGCGGGCTTAGCTCCTACAATGAGCAGTTCTTC
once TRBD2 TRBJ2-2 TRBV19 CATTVPGLATGELFF TGTGCCACTACAGTACCGGGACTAGCAACCGGGGAGCTGTTTTTT
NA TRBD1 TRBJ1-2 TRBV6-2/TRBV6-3 CASALPGTGLGYTF TGTGCCAGCGCCCTTCCCGGGACAGGGCTTGGCTACACCTTC
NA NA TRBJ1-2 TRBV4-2 CASSQAWGLLYGYTF TGTGCCAGCAGCCAAGCGTGGGGACTTCTCTATGGCTACACCTTC
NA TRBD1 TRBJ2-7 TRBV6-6 CASSYLGQDSSYEQYF TGTGCCAGCAGTTACCTCGGACAGGATAGCTCCTACGAGCAGTACTTC
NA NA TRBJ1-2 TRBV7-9 CASSTTGWDGYTF TGTGCCAGCAGTACTACAGGGTGGGATGGCTACACCTTC
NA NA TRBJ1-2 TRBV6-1 CATPRAGTNYGYTF TGTGCCACCCCGAGGGCAGGGACTAACTATGGCTACACCTTC
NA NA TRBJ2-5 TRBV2 CASSEMASPQETQYF TGTGCCAGCAGTGAAATGGCTAGCCCACAGGAGACCCAGTACTTC
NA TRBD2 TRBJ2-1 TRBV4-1 CASSQGPAGTSGEQFF TGCGCCAGCAGCCAAGGTCCCGCCGGGACTAGTGGGGAGCAGTTCTTC
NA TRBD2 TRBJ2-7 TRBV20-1 CSARGSGRYEQYF TGCAGTGCTAGAGGAAGCGGGAGGTACGAGCAGTACTTC
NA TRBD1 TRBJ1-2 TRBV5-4 CASSTRQGSYGYTF TGTGCCAGCAGCACCCGACAGGGTAGCTATGGCTACACCTTC
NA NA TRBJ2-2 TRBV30 CAWSKGDWEPGELFF TGTGCCTGGAGTAAGGGGGATTGGGAACCCGGGGAGCTGTTTTTT
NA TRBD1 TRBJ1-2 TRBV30 CAWSEDRGYGYTF TGTGCCTGGAGTGAGGACAGGGGCTATGGCTACACCTTC
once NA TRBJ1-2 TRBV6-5 CASSYSWGGNYGYTF TGTGCCAGCAGTTACTCATGGGGGGGAAACTATGGCTACACCTTC
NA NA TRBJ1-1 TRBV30 CAWTLSSFTEAFF TGTGCCTGGACACTCTCAAGTTTCACTGAAGCTTTCTTT
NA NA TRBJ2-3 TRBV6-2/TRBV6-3 CASSETSNTQYF TGTGCCAGCAGTGAGACCAGCAATACGCAGTATTTT
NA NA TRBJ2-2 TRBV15 CATSRALGMAGELFF TGTGCCACCAGCAGAGCGCTTGGGATGGCCGGGGAGCTGTTTTTT
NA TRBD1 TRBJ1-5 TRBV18 CASSPLDRDSQGPQHF TGTGCCAGCTCACCACTGGACAGGGATAGCCAGGGGCCCCAGCATTTT
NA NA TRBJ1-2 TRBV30 CAWRGGQNYGYTF TGTGCCTGGAGGGGGGGGCAGAACTATGGCTACACCTTC
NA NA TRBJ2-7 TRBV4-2 CASSQAWRRTYEQYF TGTGCCAGCAGCCAAGCCTGGAGGCGAACCTACGAGCAGTACTTC
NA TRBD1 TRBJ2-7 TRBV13 CASRGRGSYEQYF TGTGCCAGCAGAGGCAGGGGGTCCTACGAGCAGTACTTC
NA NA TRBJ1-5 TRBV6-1 CASLKDSNQPQHF TGTGCCAGCTTAAAAGATAGCAATCAGCCCCAGCATTTT
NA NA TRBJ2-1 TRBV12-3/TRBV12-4 CASDGPYNEQFF TGTGCCAGCGACGGGCCCTACAATGAGCAGTTCTTC
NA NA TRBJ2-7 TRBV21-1 CASSKERGYEQYF TGTGCCAGCAGCAAAGAGCGGGGCTACGAGCAGTACTTC
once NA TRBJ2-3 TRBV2 CASSESGDTQYF TGTGCCAGCAGTGAATCCGGAGATACGCAGTATTTT
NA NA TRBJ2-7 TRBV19 CASSTYKSEEQYF TGTGCCAGTAGTACGTACAAGTCTGAGGAGCAGTACTTC
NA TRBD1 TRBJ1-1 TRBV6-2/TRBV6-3 CASRGGGAGTEAFF TGTGCCAGCAGGGGAGGGGGCGCGGGCACTGAAGCTTTCTTT
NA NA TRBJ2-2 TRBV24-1 CATSDSGPGLLTGELFF TGTGCCACCAGTGATTCGGGGCCGGGACTTCTGACCGGGGAGCTGTTTTTT
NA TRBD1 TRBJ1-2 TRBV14 CASSQEVGQFYGYTF TGTGCCAGCAGCCAAGAAGTGGGACAGTTCTATGGCTACACCTTC
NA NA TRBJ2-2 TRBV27 CASSPTWVNTGELFF TGTGCCAGCAGTCCCACGTGGGTAAACACCGGGGAGCTGTTTTTT
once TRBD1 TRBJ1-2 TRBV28 CASGDRDYGYTF TGTGCCAGCGGCGACAGGGACTATGGCTACACCTTC
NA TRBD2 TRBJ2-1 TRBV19 CASRGAGGPYEQFF TGTGCCAGTAGGGGAGCGGGAGGGCCCTATGAGCAGTTCTTC
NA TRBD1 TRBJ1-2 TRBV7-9 CASSSGTGVDYGYTF TGTGCCAGCAGCTCCGGGACAGGGGTAGACTATGGCTACACCTTC
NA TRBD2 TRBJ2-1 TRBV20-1 CSARRAGGRNEQFF TGCAGTGCGAGACGAGCGGGAGGTAGGAATGAGCAGTTCTTC
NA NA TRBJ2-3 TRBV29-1 CSVEGASTDTQYF TGCAGCGTTGAAGGGGCTAGCACAGATACGCAGTATTTT
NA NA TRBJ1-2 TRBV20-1 CSARDQGKNYYGYTF TGCAGTGCTAGAGATCAGGGCAAAAACTACTATGGCTACACCTTC
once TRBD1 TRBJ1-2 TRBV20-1 CSARDGGGGSGTF TGCAGTGCTAGAGATGGAGGGGGCGGTTCGGGGACCTTC
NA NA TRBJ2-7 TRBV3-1 CASSQDLTGLVQYF TGTGCCAGCAGCCAAGATCTTACGGGTTTGGTGCAGTACTTC
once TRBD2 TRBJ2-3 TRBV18 CASSPPLLAGARNTQYF TGTGCCAGCTCACCACCCCTACTAGCGGGAGCACGAAATACGCAGTATTTT
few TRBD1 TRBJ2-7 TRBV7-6 CASSWDRVNEQYF TGTGCCAGCAGCTGGGACAGGGTGAACGAGCAGTACTTC